A single sample gave rise to the 13 T cell receptor beta chains below, sequenced in a study of T cells in Graves' hyperthyroidism and ophthalmopathy. What was amplified from RNA transcripts were TCR beta CDR3 regions. Primed by the HTBI set, a first-round RT-PCR was run on the TCR CDR3. TCRdb re-analysed the multiplex PCR reads in MiXCR, keeping a single row per CDR3 protein. The sample has 89,000 or so distinct CDR3 sequences; 35% to 45% are singletons. Sequences were obtained from peripheral blood or thyroid tissue (not recorded which). The receptors derive from a young woman with Graves' hyperthyroidism.

CDR3 nucleotide sequence: TGTGCCAGCAACGGCGGGAGTTCGGAGGAGCAGCCCCAGCATTTT. Protein product: CASNGGSSEEQPQHF. The V gene is TRBV2, the J gene TRBJ1-5, with D unresolved. Germline CDR1 reads SNHLY; CDR2 reads FYNNEI. The CDR3 extends over 15 amino acids. V lost 7 bases to trimming and J lost 7 bases, with 20 bases between them. Drawing the rest from reference TRBV2 and TRBJ1-5, the complete variable domain is EPEVTQTPSHQVTQMGQEVILRCVPISNHLYFYWYRQILGQKVEFLVSFYNNEISEKSEIFDDQFSVERPDGSNFTLKIRSTKLEDSAMYFCASNGGSSEEQPQHFGDGTRLSIL.

In the case of this clonotype: This may be a read error, as it is one base from a much larger clone. The chain combines TRBV14 with TRBJ2-3; 7 bases agree with TRBD2. This CDR3 region has 15 residues. Germline lookup yields CDR1 SGHDN and CDR2 FVKESK. J was trimmed by 5 bases and V by 1 base; bases with no gene match: 6. The DNA for the CDR3 is TGTGCCAGCAGCCAAGGATCGCGGGGGATAGATACGCAGTATTTT. Translated: CASSQGSRGIDTQYF.

This clonotype appeared many times. The chain uses TRBV6-1 and TRBJ2-7, with 8 bases that match TRBD1. The CDR3 spans 19 residues. The V gene end was trimmed by 2 bases and the J gene end by 2 bases; junction bases not matched to a gene: 17. The germline V gene encodes CDR1 MNHNS and CDR2 SASEGT. CDR3 protein: CASSEFSKPRDRRTYEQYF. DNA for the CDR3: TGTGCCAGCAGTGAATTTAGTAAACCGCGGGACAGGCGCACCTACGAGCAGTACTTC.

This clonotype was picked up many times. The V gene is TRBV4-1, the J gene TRBJ1-5; unclear D gene. Trimming shortened V by 0 bases and J by 2 bases, and 5 bases separated the two germline ends. The germline CDR1 and CDR2 sequences are MGHRA and YSYEKL. The CDR3 is 14 residues long. CDR3 in DNA: TGCGCCAGCAGCCAAGACAGGCGCAATCAGCCCCAGCATTTT. Residues: CASSQDRRNQPQHF.

V is TRBV2 and J is TRBJ2-7; 9 positions match TRBD2. Germline-derived CDR1 and CDR2 are SNHLY and FYNNEI. The CDR3 is made up of 13 amino acids. J gave up 5 bases and V 8 bases, and 7 bases lay outside the gene matches. CDR3 in amino acids: CASELAGIHEQYF. The CDR3 coding sequence is TGTGCCAGCGAGCTAGCGGGAATCCACGAGCAGTACTTC.

This rearrangement joins TRBV20-1 to TRBJ2-2; unclear D gene. Germline V gene sequence: CDR1 DFQATT, CDR2 SNEGSKA (reference sequence). The length of the CDR3 is 9 residues. The CDR3 bases are TGCAGCGCCGGCGGGGAGCTGTTTTTT. The encoded protein is CSAGGELFF.

The table lists this clonotype with many counts. The chain recombines TRBV7-6 with TRBJ2-5; D is possibly TRBD1 or TRBD2 (6 bases each). Germline V CDR1 and CDR2: SGHVS, FNYEAQ. V lost 5 bases to trimming and J lost 5 bases, with 21 bases between them. The CDR3 spans 16 residues. CDR3 protein: CASSPEGVVGMETQYF. The CDR3 DNA is TGTGCCAGCAGCCCGGAGGGGGTGGTAGGGATGGAGACCCAGTACTTC.

J is TRBJ2-5 and V is TRBV20-1; perhaps TRBD2 as D (6 bases). The germline V and J ends were trimmed by 6 bases and 5 bases, with 13 bases remaining between them. Germline V gives CDR1 DFQATT, CDR2 SNEGSKA (reference sequence). The CDR3 covers 12 residues. CDR3 residues: CSASRDFETQYF. For the CDR3, the DNA is TGCAGTGCATCGCGGGACTTTGAGACCCAGTACTTC.

This clonotype has a count of ten or more. The gene calls are TRBV6-1 and TRBJ1-2; D gene uncertain. V lost 8 bases to trimming and J lost 3 bases, with 7 bases between them. The CDR3 spans 11 residues. Looked up from germline, CDR1 is MNHNS and CDR2 is SASEGT. DNA of the CDR3: TGTGCCAGCCTACACCACTATGGCTACACCTTC. Translated, it gives CASLHHYGYTF.

Remarks on this clonotype: This is likely a read error, given that the CDR3 carries no conserved phenylalanine or tryptophan at its end. The chain couples TRBV7-2 to TRBJ2-7, with D possibly matching TRBD2 (6 bases). The germline gives CDR1 SGHTA, CDR2 FQGNSA. This CDR3 is built from 13 residues. The CDR3 coding sequence is TGTGCCGGCAGCCCTCTATTAGCGGACGAGCAGTACCTC. Translation: CAGSPLLADEQYL.

Of note for this clonotype: A read error may be the cause here, since a much bigger clone is one base away. The CDR3 end shows no conserved phenylalanine or tryptophan, and so a read error is likely. The V and J genes are TRBV2 and TRBJ1-5; D gene ambiguous. V was cut by 7 bases and J by 4 bases, with 11 bases left in between. The CDR3 sequence is 13 residues long. Germline-derived CDR1 and CDR2 are SNHLY and FYNNEI. The CDR3 nucleotides are TGTGCCAGCAACTGGCAAGGAAATCAGCCCCAGCATATT. It codes for CASNWQGNQPQHI.

This rearrangement joins TRBV20-1 to TRBJ2-7, with TRBD2 matching over 8 bases. The CDR3 length is 16 residues. V was pared by 3 bases and J by 1 base, with 11 bases of the junction left unmatched. Germline V gene lookup returns CDR1 DFQATT and CDR2 SNEGSKA (reference sequence). The CDR3 bases are TGCAGTGCTAGTCCCGGGACTAGTCTAGGTTCCTACGAGCAGTACTTC. It is translated as CSASPGTSLGSYEQYF.

This clonotype was recorded a few times. The rearrangement joins TRBV7-3 to TRBJ1-1; 7 nucleotides agree with TRBD1. Germline values: CDR1 SGHTA, CDR2 FQGTGA. The CDR3 loop spans 14 amino acids. V shed 2 bases, J shed 4 bases, and the junction held 4 bases outside the gene matches. CDR3 coding DNA: TGTGCCAGCAGCTTAGGTGCAGGGGGCACTGAAGCTTTCTTT. It yields the protein CASSLGAGGTEAFF.